The T cell receptor (beta chain) under discussion was sequenced for a study of blood T cell repertoires in COVID-19. Study as a whole: Acute-phase and convalescent COVID-19 samples originated in the United States, Italy and Spain. The cDNA or gDNA used as material had been derived from T cells, B-cell-depleted T cells, or PBMCs.

This clone was recorded only once. Original processing notes: The assay estimated nucleated cells by amplifying reference gene primers. Assay: immunoSEQ multiplex PCR; the TCRdb copy retains only in-frame clones and omits some. The V and J calls and clone size are taken from that table; D and trimming were inferred from the DNA. Here the sample spans about 100,000 clones, 90% to 95% being singletons. The trim removed 1 base at V and 4 bases at J, leaving 3 bases unmatched. CDR1 and CDR2 (germline): SGHRS, YFSETQ. The CDR3 totals 17 residues. This chain links TRBV5-1 with TRBJ2-2; TRBD2 matches at 14 bases. Sequencing was done on a sample of peripheral blood. The sequence came from a man between 60 and 75 years old with acute or convalescent COVID-19. As DNA, the CDR3 is TGCGCCAGCAGCTTGCTGACTAGCGGGAGGGCCACCGGGGAGCTGTTTTTT. Translated, it gives CASSLLTSGRATGELFF.